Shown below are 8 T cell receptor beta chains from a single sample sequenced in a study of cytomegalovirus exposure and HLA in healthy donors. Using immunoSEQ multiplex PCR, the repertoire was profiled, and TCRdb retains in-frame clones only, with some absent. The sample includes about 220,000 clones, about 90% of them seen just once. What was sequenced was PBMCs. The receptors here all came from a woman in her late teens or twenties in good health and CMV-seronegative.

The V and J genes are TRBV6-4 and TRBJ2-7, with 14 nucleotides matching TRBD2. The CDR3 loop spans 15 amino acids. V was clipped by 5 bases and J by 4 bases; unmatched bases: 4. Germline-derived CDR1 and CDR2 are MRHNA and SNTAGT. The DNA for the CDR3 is TGTGCCAGCAGTCCGGGACTAGCGGGAGTTTACGAGCAGTACTTC. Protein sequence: CASSPGLAGVYEQYF.

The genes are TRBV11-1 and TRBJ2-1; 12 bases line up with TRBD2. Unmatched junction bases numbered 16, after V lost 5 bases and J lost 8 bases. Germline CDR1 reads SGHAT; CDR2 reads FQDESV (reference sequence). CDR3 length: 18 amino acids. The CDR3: CASSRVSGLAGRSDEQFF. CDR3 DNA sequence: TGTGCCAGCAGCCGAGTCTCCGGACTAGCGGGGCGGTCGGATGAGCAGTTCTTC.

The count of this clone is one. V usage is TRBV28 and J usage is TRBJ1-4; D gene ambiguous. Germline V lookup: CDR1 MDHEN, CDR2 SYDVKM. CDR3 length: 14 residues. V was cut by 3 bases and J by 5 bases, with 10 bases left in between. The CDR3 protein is CASSFYGRNEKLFF. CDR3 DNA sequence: TGTGCCAGCAGTTTTTACGGCAGGAATGAAAAACTGTTTTTT.

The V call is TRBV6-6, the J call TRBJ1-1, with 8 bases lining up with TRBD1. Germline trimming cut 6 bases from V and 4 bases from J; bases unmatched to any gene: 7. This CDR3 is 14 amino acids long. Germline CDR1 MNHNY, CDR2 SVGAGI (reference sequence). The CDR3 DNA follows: TGTGCCAGCAGAAAACGGACAGGGAGCACTGAAGCTTTCTTT. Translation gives CASRKRTGSTEAFF.

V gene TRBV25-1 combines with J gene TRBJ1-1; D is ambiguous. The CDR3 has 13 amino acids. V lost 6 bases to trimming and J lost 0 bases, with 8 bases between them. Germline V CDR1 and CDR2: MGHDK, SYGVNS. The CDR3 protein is CASRLLMNTEAFF. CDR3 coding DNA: TGTGCCAGCAGACTATTAATGAACACTGAAGCTTTCTTT.

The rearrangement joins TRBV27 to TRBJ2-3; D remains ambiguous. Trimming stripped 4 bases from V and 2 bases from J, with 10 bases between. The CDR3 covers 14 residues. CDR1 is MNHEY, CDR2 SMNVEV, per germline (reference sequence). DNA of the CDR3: TGTGCCAGCAGTTCCCTGACACTCACAGATACGCAGTATTTT. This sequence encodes CASSSLTLTDTQYF.

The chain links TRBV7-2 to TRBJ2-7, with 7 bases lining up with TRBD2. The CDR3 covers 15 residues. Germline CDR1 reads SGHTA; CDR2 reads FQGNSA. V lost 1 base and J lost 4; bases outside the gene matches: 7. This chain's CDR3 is CASSLVAGAGYEQYF. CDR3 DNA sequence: TGTGCCAGCAGCTTAGTCGCTGGAGCGGGGTACGAGCAGTACTTC.

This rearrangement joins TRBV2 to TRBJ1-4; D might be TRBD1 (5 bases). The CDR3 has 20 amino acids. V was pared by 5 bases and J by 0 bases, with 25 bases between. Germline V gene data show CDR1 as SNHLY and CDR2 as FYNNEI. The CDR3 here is CASSKMGRSTRAATNEKLFF. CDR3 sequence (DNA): TGTGCCAGCAGTAAAATGGGGCGGTCTACCAGGGCTGCAACTAATGAAAAACTGTTTTTT.